The clone carrying this T cell receptor beta chain was detected many times. The antigen remains unidentified. The data are from a study of response to subunit inactivated influenza vaccine. This CDR3 comprises 15 residues. The V and J ends lost 3 bases and 4 bases, in that order; junction bases with no gene match: 9. Germline V gene lookup returns CDR1 SGHTA and CDR2 FQGNSA. Study-wide findings and caveats: Few additional T cells are recruited per seasonal influenza vaccination, authors suggested.

TCRdb re-derived calls from the RT-PCR reads in MiXCR, one entry per CDR3 protein. The repertoire includes about 530,000 distinct CDR3 sequences, approximately 12% of them detected once, and around 9.6% sits in the top ten. Sequenced here: PBMCs from blood, sampled on the day of vaccination. This chain uses TRBV7-2 with TRBJ2-7, with 7 bases identical to TRBD2. The receptor comes from a man over 45 who received an inactivated influenza vaccine. CDR3 DNA sequence: TGTGCCAGCAGCTTTGTGAGTAGCGGGTTGTACGAGCAGTACTTC. It encodes CASSFVSSGLYEQYF.